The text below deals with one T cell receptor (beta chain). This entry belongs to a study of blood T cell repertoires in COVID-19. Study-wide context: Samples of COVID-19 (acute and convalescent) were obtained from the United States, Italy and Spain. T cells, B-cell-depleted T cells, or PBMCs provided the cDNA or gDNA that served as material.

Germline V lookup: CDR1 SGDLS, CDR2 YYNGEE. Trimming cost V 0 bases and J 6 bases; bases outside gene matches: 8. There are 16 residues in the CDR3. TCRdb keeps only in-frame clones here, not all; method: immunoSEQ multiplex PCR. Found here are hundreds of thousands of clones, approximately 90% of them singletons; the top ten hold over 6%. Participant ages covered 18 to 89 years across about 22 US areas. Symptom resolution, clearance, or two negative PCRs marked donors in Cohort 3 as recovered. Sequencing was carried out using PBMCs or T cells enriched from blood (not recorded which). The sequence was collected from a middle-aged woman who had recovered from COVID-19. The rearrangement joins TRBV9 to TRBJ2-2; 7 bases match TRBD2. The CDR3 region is CASSVGASGTPGELFF. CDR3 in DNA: TGTGCCAGCAGCGTAGGGGCTAGCGGAACCCCCGGGGAGCTGTTTTTT.